A selection of T cell receptor beta chains follows, all from one sample in a study of T-cell reconstitution after alpha-beta-depleted transplantation in children. TCRdb recomputed calls from the PCR reads with MiXCR, one row per CDR3 protein. Of about 610,000 distinct CDR3 sequences listed, roughly a tenth are singletons. The sequenced sample was PBMCs from the stem cell graft donor, obtained from the stem cell graft. These receptors originate from a human donor who donated a stem cell graft to a child with acute myeloid leukemia. Each CDR3 is given with its conserved first and last residue. A D gene is named only where the DNA matches it firmly.

d_call | j_call | v_call | cdr3_aa
- | TRBJ1-4 | TRBV10-3 | CAIRGGGEDEKLFF
TRBD2 | TRBJ2-3 | TRBV12-3/TRBV12-4 | CACSFLDGGGESTDTQYF
TRBD2 | TRBJ2-3 | TRBV29-1 | CSVEVLAGVGADTQYF
- | TRBJ2-3 | TRBV2 | CASSGDIWDTQYF
TRBD2 | TRBJ2-5 | TRBV2 | CAGGGRTSGAAGETQYF
TRBD1 | TRBJ1-3 | TRBV18 | CASSPPGTGTGNTIYF
TRBD2 | TRBJ2-1 | TRBV6-5 | CASTPGLAGVVEQFF
TRBD1 | TRBJ2-7 | TRBV7-2 | CASSLLRDSPYEQYF
- | TRBJ2-1 | TRBV2 | CASSDVWGDNEQFF
TRBD1 | TRBJ2-3 | TRBV15 | CATSGRTGGIIFTQYF
- | TRBJ2-1 | TRBV24-1 | CATSDFGPLPRDNEQFF
- | TRBJ2-2 | TRBV7-2 | CASSGMTRAGELFF
TRBD1 | TRBJ2-2 | TRBV7-7 | CASSPGQPNTGELFF
- | TRBJ1-2 | TRBV20-1 | CSARDIYIQATGYTF
- | TRBJ2-5 | TRBV5-6 | CASDRGPQETQYF
TRBD2 | TRBJ2-2 | TRBV10-3 | CATSLAENTGELFF
- | TRBJ2-1 | TRBV7-2 | CASSLQHPGLSYNEQFF
TRBD2 | TRBJ2-5 | TRBV12-3/TRBV12-4 | CASSRLATTQETQYF
- | TRBJ1-1 | TRBV10-3 | CAISESHGTEAFF
- | TRBJ1-2 | TRBV29-1 | CSVDKEGPGYGYTF
- | TRBJ1-1 | TRBV20-1 | CSATQGTEAFF
TRBD1 | TRBJ2-7 | TRBV5-4 | CASSLRTGVHEQYF